The 27 T cell receptor beta chains given below trace back to one sample, sequenced in a study of control samples from healthy donors and cancer patients. Clones were read by immunoSEQ multiplex PCR, and TCRdb kept only the in-frame ones, dropping some. This table has about 250,000 clones, about four fifths appearing once. Sequenced: PBMCs. The receptor source for this set is an older woman with lung cancer.

V is TRBV6-6 and J is TRBJ1-1; no reliable D call. V lost 5 bases and J 0 bases, leaving 19 bases between the germline ends. Per the germline V gene, CDR1 is MNHNY and CDR2 is SVGAGI (reference sequence). CDR3 size: 17 residues. The CDR3 spells CASSPTGWQIMNTEAFF. In DNA form, the CDR3 reads TGTGCCAGCAGTCCCACCGGCTGGCAGATCATGAACACTGAAGCTTTCTTT.

J is TRBJ1-5 and V is TRBV19; no reliable D call. V lost 6 bases, J lost 4 bases, and 16 bases lay in between. The CDR3 extends over 15 amino acids. Germline-derived CDR1 and CDR2 are LNHDA and SQIVND (reference sequence). Here the CDR3 DNA reads TGTGCCAGTAGGGCTTGGACCGAGGATAATCAGCCCCAGCATTTT. Protein product: CASRAWTEDNQPQHF.

The chain recombines TRBV7-5 with TRBJ2-6; the table names TRBD2, a call not compared with the DNA. TRBV7-5 is a documented pseudogene. The CDR3 contains 19 residues. CDR3 nucleotide sequence: TGTGTCAGAAGCAAAAAGACTCCAGCGGGAGAAGGTGGGGCCAACGTCCTGACTTTC. Amino acid sequence: CVRSKKTPAGEGGANVLTF.

V gene TRBV25-1 combines with J gene TRBJ1-4; possibly TRBD1 for D (5 bases). CDR1 and CDR2 (germline): MGHDK, SYGVNS. V was trimmed by 4 bases and J by 4 bases, leaving 13 bases between them. The CDR3 totals 15 residues. The CDR3 region has the DNA TGTGCCAGCAGTGGCTGGACCAGGGATAATGAAAAACTGTTTTTT. It yields the protein CASSGWTRDNEKLFF.

This chain connects TRBV28 to TRBJ1-2; D perhaps matches TRBD1 (5 bases). This CDR3 comprises 13 residues. From germline, CDR1 is MDHEN and CDR2 SYDVKM. V was pared by 2 bases and J by 4 bases, with 8 bases between. CDR3 coding DNA: TGTGCCAGCAGTTTACTGGGGACCTATGGCTACACCTTC. Protein: CASSLLGTYGYTF.

The rearrangement uses TRBV24-1 and TRBJ2-2; TRBD2 agrees at 13 bases. Germline CDR1 KGHDR, CDR2 SFDVKD. V was pared by 7 bases and J by 5 bases, with 9 bases of the junction left unmatched. This CDR3 is built from 17 residues. The CDR3 bases are TGTGCCACCAGCCACCAACTAGCGGGAGGGGGGACCGGGGAGCTGTTTTTT. Its protein is CATSHQLAGGGTGELFF.

The CDR3, as DNA: TGTGCCAGCAGCTCGACAGGGGCCAATCAGCCCCAGCATTTT. Translating it yields CASSSTGANQPQHF. This rearrangement joins TRBV7-9 to TRBJ1-5; 8 bases agree with TRBD1. Germline CDR1 and CDR2: SEHNR and FQNEAQ (reference sequence). CDR3 length: 14 amino acids. Trimming took 4 bases from V and 3 from J; bases not matched to a gene: 2.

In this sample, this clone turned up a few times. The chain joins TRBV6-6 to TRBJ1-2, with D tentatively TRBD1 (6 bases). Germline CDR1 and CDR2: MNHNY and SVGAGI (reference sequence). The CDR3 covers 13 residues. V shed 5 bases and J shed 2 bases, with 9 bases lying between them. The CDR3 here is CASSPGENYGYTF. Written as DNA, the CDR3 is TGTGCCAGCAGTCCAGGGGAGAACTATGGCTACACCTTC.

V and J are TRBV2 and TRBJ2-1; D tentatively fits TRBD1 or TRBD2 (6 bases each). Germline V gene data show CDR1 as SNHLY and CDR2 as FYNNEI. Trimming took off 6 bases at V and 5 bases at J, with 14 bases between the two ends. This CDR3 has 14 residues. The CDR3 reads CASSPRGGNNEQFF. As DNA, the CDR3 is TGTGCCAGCAGCCCCAGGGGCGGGAACAATGAGCAGTTCTTC.

In the case of this clone: This sample includes further DNA sequences coding for the same CDR3. V is TRBV9 and J is TRBJ1-1, with no clear D. CDR3 length: 13 residues. The V gene lost 1 base and the J gene lost 2 bases, with 6 bases spanning the gap. Germline CDR1 reads SGDLS; CDR2 reads YYNGEE. Written as DNA, the CDR3 is TGTGCCAGCAGCGTAAGTCCTAACACTGAAGCTTTCTTT. Amino acids: CASSVSPNTEAFF.

The rearrangement links TRBV7-3 to TRBJ2-1; D assignment may be TRBD1 or TRBD2 (5 bases each). Germline V gene data show CDR1 as SGHTA and CDR2 as FQGTGA. The V gene lost 5 bases and the J gene lost 10 bases, with 15 bases spanning the gap. The CDR3 runs 13 residues. CDR3 sequence (DNA): TGTGCCAGCAGCAAGGGACCGTGGGACGAGCAGTTCTTC. Translating it yields CASSKGPWDEQFF. Drawing the rest from reference TRBV7-3 and TRBJ2-1, the complete variable domain is GAGVSQTPSNKVTEKGKYVELRCDPISGHTALYWYRQSLGQGPEFLIYFQGTGAADDSGLPNDRFFAVRPEGSVSTLKIQRTERGDSAVYLCASSKGPWDEQFFGPGTRLTVL.

In this sample, this clone turned up a few times. The chain employs TRBV15 and TRBJ2-7; 7 bases align to TRBD2. Germline loops: CDR1 LNHNV, CDR2 YYDKDF (reference sequence). V lost 5 bases, J lost 2 bases, and 9 bases stayed unmatched. CDR3 length equals 15 residues. CDR3 residues: CATSSLKRGTYEQYF. CDR3 nucleotide sequence: TGTGCCACCAGCTCCTTGAAGCGGGGAACCTACGAGCAGTACTTC.

The chain recombines TRBV4-1 with TRBJ2-5, with D tentatively TRBD2 (5 bases). Germline V gives CDR1 MGHRA, CDR2 YSYEKL. The CDR3 is 15 residues long. The germline V and J ends were trimmed by 0 bases and 5 bases, with 13 bases remaining between them. CDR3 DNA sequence: TGCGCCAGCAGCCAAGAAAGGGCCCGGGGTGAGACCCAGTACTTC. This translates into CASSQERARGETQYF.

The chain combines TRBV9 with TRBJ2-1, with D perhaps TRBD1 (5 bases). Trimming pared 0 bases from V and 3 bases from J, leaving 10 bases between. CDR3 size: 15 residues. CDR1 is SGDLS, CDR2 YYNGEE, per germline. Here the CDR3 reads CASSVEGAYYNEQFF. The CDR3 DNA reads TGTGCCAGCAGCGTAGAAGGGGCGTACTACAATGAGCAGTTCTTC.

CDR3 DNA sequence: TGTGCCAGCAGCTTGACAGGGTATAATTCACCCCTCCACTTT. It is translated as CASSLTGYNSPLHF. The chain links TRBV11-2 to TRBJ1-6; 7 nucleotides agree with TRBD1. The V gene's germline CDR1 is SGHAT and CDR2 FQNNGV. This CDR3 is built from 14 residues. V lost 3 bases, J lost 4 bases, and 0 bases stayed unmatched.

The CDR3 DNA reads TGTGCCAGCAGTTACCTCAAGACTAATTCACCCCTCCACTTT. Protein product: CASSYLKTNSPLHF. The chain has TRBV6-6 and TRBJ1-6; D call uncertain. V lost 2 bases to trimming and J lost 6 bases, with 8 bases between them. CDR3 length: 14 amino acids. Germline loops: CDR1 MNHNY, CDR2 SVGAGI (reference sequence).

The chain is built from TRBV14 and TRBJ2-3; 11 bases align to TRBD2. Germline-derived CDR1 and CDR2 are SGHDN and FVKESK. This CDR3 is 19 amino acids long. Trimming removed 10 bases from V and 2 bases from J; junction bases left unmatched: 20. The chain's CDR3 is CATKPLLAGGLGTTDTQYF. CDR3 bases: TGTGCCACCAAGCCTCTTCTAGCGGGGGGCCTAGGAACCACAGATACGCAGTATTTT.

The V and J genes are TRBV6-1 and TRBJ2-7, with 8 bases that match TRBD1. With V trimmed by 3 bases and J by 2 bases, 6 bases remained unmatched. This CDR3 spans 15 amino acids. The germline V gene encodes CDR1 MNHNS and CDR2 SASEGT. The DNA for the CDR3 is TGTGCCAGCAGTGAGGGGACAGGAACCACCTACGAGCAGTACTTC. This sequence encodes CASSEGTGTTYEQYF.

This chain joins TRBV2 and TRBJ2-5; D perhaps matches TRBD2 (6 bases). The germline gives CDR1 SNHLY, CDR2 FYNNEI. CDR3 length: 13 amino acids. Trimming stripped 4 bases from V and 5 bases from J, with 11 bases between. For the CDR3, the DNA is TGTGCCAGCAGTGGACTAGTTGTCGAGACCCAGTACTTC. Its translation: CASSGLVVETQYF.

This chain uses TRBV5-4 with TRBJ2-2; 7 bases fit TRBD2. The V gene end was trimmed by 3 bases and the J gene end by 2 bases; junction bases not matched to a gene: 4. CDR1 and CDR2 (germline): SGHNT, YYREEE (reference sequence). This CDR3 comprises 15 residues. In nucleotides, the CDR3 is TGTGCCAGCAGCTACGGGGGGATAAACACCGGGGAGCTGTTTTTT. Translating gives CASSYGGINTGELFF.

This clone was picked up one time. The V call is TRBV18, the J call TRBJ1-1, with D perhaps matching TRBD1 (6 bases). Germline V lookup: CDR1 KGHSH, CDR2 LQKENI. The ends were cut back, 3 bases at V and 1 base at J, with 18 bases in the middle. The CDR3 runs to 17 residues. CDR3 in amino acids: CASSPNWGAHGNTEAFF. The CDR3 DNA is TGTGCCAGCTCACCCAACTGGGGGGCGCACGGGAACACTGAAGCTTTCTTT.

The chain employs TRBV5-4 and TRBJ2-7; TRBD2 agrees at 12 bases. The germline V gene encodes CDR1 SGHNT and CDR2 YYREEE (reference sequence). V shed 2 bases, J shed 0 bases, and the junction held 9 bases outside the gene matches. The CDR3 runs 18 residues. The CDR3 DNA sequence: TGTGCCAGCAGCTTTGGTCCTAGCGGGAGGGGGGTCTCCTACGAGCAGTACTTC. This sequence encodes CASSFGPSGRGVSYEQYF.

The rearrangement links TRBV5-4 to TRBJ2-4; 7 nucleotides match TRBD1. This CDR3 is 16 amino acids long. Germline assignment: CDR1 SGHNT and CDR2 YYREEE (reference sequence). Trimming at V came to 3 bases and at J to 0 bases, leaving 6 bases not matched to a gene. The CDR3 reads CASSSGQPIAKNIQYF. The CDR3 DNA sequence: TGTGCCAGCAGCTCGGGACAGCCAATAGCCAAAAACATTCAGTACTTC.

In its sample, this clone was seen a few times. The V call is TRBV7-3, the J call TRBJ2-2; D is perhaps TRBD2 (6 bases). CDR1 is SGHTA and CDR2 is FQGTGA in the germline V gene. V gave up 3 bases and J gave up 2 bases, with 7 bases separating them. The CDR3 has 14 amino acids. The CDR3 protein is CASSLGGNTGELFF. The CDR3 nucleotides read TGTGCCAGCAGCTTGGGGGGAAACACCGGGGAGCTGTTTTTT. Filled out from reference TRBV7-3 and TRBJ2-2, the complete variable domain reads GAGVSQTPSNKVTEKGKYVELRCDPISGHTALYWYRQSLGQGPEFLIYFQGTGAADDSGLPNDRFFAVRPEGSVSTLKIQRTERGDSAVYLCASSLGGNTGELFFGEGSRLTVL.

The chain uses TRBV29-1 and TRBJ2-3, with D perhaps given as TRBD1 or TRBD2 (5 bases each). Germline V gives CDR1 SQVTM, CDR2 ANQGSEA. The V end was cut by 5 bases, the J end by 0 bases, with 12 bases between. CDR3 size: 14 residues. This CDR3 is CSVRPGPSTDTQYF. CDR3 coding DNA: TGCAGCGTTCGGCCGGGACCTAGCACAGATACGCAGTATTTT.

This clone has only a few counts. This chain connects TRBV19 to TRBJ2-7; 7 nucleotides agree with TRBD1. This CDR3 has 15 residues. CDR1 and CDR2 from the germline V gene are LNHDA and SQIVND (reference sequence). With V trimmed by 5 bases and J by 0 bases, 7 bases remained unmatched. CDR3: CASSWTGESSYEQYF. CDR3 sequence (DNA): TGTGCCAGTAGTTGGACAGGCGAAAGCTCCTACGAGCAGTACTTC.

The chain uses TRBV5-1 and TRBJ2-6; D is unclear. This CDR3 contains 15 residues. Germline assignment: CDR1 SGHRS and CDR2 YFSETQ. Trimming took 0 bases from V and 5 from J, leaving 9 bases between them. CDR3 residues: CASSLGAVWANVLTF. The CDR3 nucleotides are TGCGCCAGCAGCTTGGGGGCAGTTTGGGCCAACGTCCTGACTTTC.